This entry lists 3 T cell receptor beta chains sequenced from one sample in a study of T cells expressing NK-cell markers. From the 5' RACE reads, TCRdb lists one entry per CDR3 protein and no DNA. Its listing shows tens of thousands of distinct CDR3 sequences. The sequencing sample was made of blood T cells: a sorted CD56 or NKG2C T cell subset, CD4+ or CD8+ T cells, or bulk PBMC T cells (not recorded which). These receptors originate from a woman between 18 and 70 years old in good health.

The chain combines TRBV4-2 with TRBJ2-7; the TCRdb D gene call, TRBD1, has no DNA to confirm it. Germline CDR1 is LGHNA and CDR2 is YNFKEQ. The CDR3 spans 15 residues. CDR3 sequence: CASSQEVGTATEQYF.

V and J are TRBV7-8 and TRBJ2-7; TCRdb names TRBD1, which stays unverified in the absence of DNA. CDR1 and CDR2 from the germline V gene are SGHVS and FQNEAQ. CDR3 size: 14 residues. CDR3 sequence reads: CASSPPGAVHEQYF. The full variable domain, completed using reference TRBV7-8 and TRBJ2-7, is GAGVSQSPRYKVAKRGQDVALRCDPISGHVSLFWYQQALGQGPEFLTYFQNEAQLDKSGLPSDRFFAERPEGSVSTLKIQRTQQEDSAVYLCASSPPGAVHEQYFGPGTRLTVT.

The gene calls are TRBV28 and TRBJ2-1; the D call from TCRdb, TRBD2, cannot be confirmed without DNA. This CDR3 comprises 16 residues. The germline gives CDR1 MDHEN, CDR2 SYDVKM. The CDR3 loop is CASSLWASGERNEQFF.